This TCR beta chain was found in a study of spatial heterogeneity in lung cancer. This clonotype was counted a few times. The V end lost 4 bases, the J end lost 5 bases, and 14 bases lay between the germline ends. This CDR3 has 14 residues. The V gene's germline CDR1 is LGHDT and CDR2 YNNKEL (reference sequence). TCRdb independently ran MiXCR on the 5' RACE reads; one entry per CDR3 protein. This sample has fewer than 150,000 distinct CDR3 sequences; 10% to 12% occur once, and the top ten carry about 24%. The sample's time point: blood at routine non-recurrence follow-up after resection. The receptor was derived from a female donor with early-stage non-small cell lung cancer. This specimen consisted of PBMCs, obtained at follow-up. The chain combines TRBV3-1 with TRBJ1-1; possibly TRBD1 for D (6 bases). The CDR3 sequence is CASSLGGVLTEAFF. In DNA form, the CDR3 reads TGTGCCAGCAGCCTAGGGGGTGTTCTTACTGAAGCTTTCTTT.